One and the same sample provided the 27 T cell receptor beta chains below, sequenced in a study of early T cells in non-severe SARS-CoV-2 infection. TCRdb reprocessed the 5' RACE reads via MiXCR and lists one record per CDR3 protein. Of about 52,000 distinct CDR3 sequences in the sample, approximately 11% were seen once. Sequenced: whole blood. The receptors shown here come from an adult who was a healthcare worker with PCR-confirmed SARS-CoV-2 infection or an uninfected control (not recorded which).

As concerns this clonotype: This may stem from a read error, because a much larger clone lies one nucleotide away. V usage is TRBV2 and J usage is TRBJ2-7; TRBD1 is a possible D gene (7 bases). The CDR3 is 13 residues long. With 10 bases removed from V and 2 bases from J, the gap between germline ends came to 15 bases. Germline V CDR1 and CDR2: SNHLY, FYNNEI. The CDR3 here is CATRGDRAYEQYF. CDR3 bases: TGTGCCACCAGGGGGGACAGAGCCTACGAGCAGTACTTC. The variable domain in full, with the rest retrieved from reference TRBV2 and TRBJ2-7, is EPEVTQTPSHQVTQMGQEVILRCVPISNHLYFYWYRQILGQKVEFLVSFYNNEISEKSEIFDDQFSVERPDGSNFTLKIRSTKLEDSAMYFCATRGDRAYEQYFGPGTRLTVT.

The gene calls are TRBV6-5 and TRBJ1-4; D is undetermined. This CDR3 has 13 amino acids. The V gene lost 4 bases and the J gene lost 7 bases, with 10 bases spanning the gap. Germline V CDR1 and CDR2: MNHEY, SVGAGI. CDR3 DNA sequence: TGTGCCAGCAGTTCTGGCACAACTGAAAAACTGTTTTTT. This translates into CASSSGTTEKLFF.

The rearrangement uses TRBV6-2 or TRBV6-3 and TRBJ1-5; D might be TRBD1 (6 bases). Germline V CDR1 and CDR2: MNHEY, SVGEGT. With 2 bases removed from V and 7 bases from J, the gap between germline ends came to 9 bases. This CDR3 is 13 amino acids long. This CDR3 reads CASSYAQGQPQHF. CDR3 DNA: TGTGCCAGCAGTTACGCACAGGGACAGCCCCAGCATTTT.

The CDR3 region is CASSLPFRYNEQFF. The CDR3 DNA is TGTGCCAGCAGCTTACCCTTCCGATACAATGAGCAGTTCTTC. V usage is TRBV11-2 and J usage is TRBJ2-1, with D unclear. Germline CDR1 reads SGHAT; CDR2 reads FQNNGV. Deletions cut 2 bases from V and 4 bases from J, with 9 bases between. This CDR3 is built from 14 residues.

This clonotype was seen at least ten times. The chain employs TRBV30 and TRBJ1-1, with 8 bases identical to TRBD1. CDR3 length: 13 amino acids. Germline V gene sequence: CDR1 GTSNPN, CDR2 SVGIG (reference sequence). With V trimmed by 5 bases and J by 4 bases, 6 bases remained unmatched. This CDR3 is CAWDSGGSTEAFF. In nucleotides, the CDR3 is TGTGCCTGGGACTCAGGGGGCAGCACTGAAGCTTTCTTT.

This rearrangement joins TRBV20-1 to TRBJ1-4; D unresolved. CDR3 length: 14 amino acids. V was pared by 2 bases and J by 6 bases, with 13 bases between. CDR1 and CDR2 from the germline V gene are DFQATT and SNEGSKA (reference sequence). CDR3 DNA: TGCAGTGCTAGACTTCTTGCTAATTATGAAAAACTGTTTTTT. This gives the protein CSARLLANYEKLFF.

This clonotype was counted only a few times. V gene TRBV20-1 combines with J gene TRBJ1-6, with D maybe TRBD1 (6 bases). The CDR3 has 13 residues. CDR1 DFQATT and CDR2 SNEGSKA come from the germline V gene (reference sequence). V dropped 7 bases and J dropped 8 bases, with 15 bases sitting between them. CDR3 sequence reads: CSGGGAPDSPLHF. As DNA, the CDR3 is TGCAGTGGTGGGGGCGCCCCGGATTCACCCCTCCACTTT.

Concerning this clonotype: This may be a read error: a much more frequent sequence differs by one nucleotide. The genes are TRBV20-1 and TRBJ2-3; TRBD2 matches 16 bases. Germline CDR1 is DFQATT and CDR2 is SNEGSKA (reference sequence). V shed 6 bases, J shed 3 bases, and the junction held 9 bases outside the gene matches. This CDR3 is built from 17 residues. The CDR3 region is CSAPGTSGGARTDTQYF. The CDR3 DNA sequence: TGCAGTGCGCCCGGGACTAGCGGGGGGGCCAGGACAGATACGCAGTATTTT.

This clonotype was observed a few times. The rearrangement links TRBV7-9 to TRBJ1-2, with D uncertain. The V end lost 2 bases, the J end lost 8 bases, and 15 bases lay between the germline ends. CDR1 SEHNR and CDR2 FQNEAQ come from the germline V gene (reference sequence). The CDR3 has 14 residues. This chain's CDR3 is CASSLSDEVAGYTF. In DNA form, the CDR3 reads TGTGCCAGCAGCTTATCGGACGAGGTCGCGGGCTACACCTTC.

This rearrangement joins TRBV5-8 to TRBJ2-5; D possibly uses TRBD1 or TRBD2 (5 bases each). The CDR3 has 13 residues. V lost 4 bases, J lost 3 bases, and 10 bases lay in between. Germline CDR1 is SGHTS and CDR2 is YDEGEE. Here the CDR3 reads CASSKGRKETQYF. The CDR3 DNA is TGTGCCAGCAGCAAGGGACGGAAAGAGACCCAGTACTTC.

The rearrangement links TRBV12-3 or TRBV12-4 to TRBJ1-1; D gene ambiguous. CDR3 length equals 12 residues. With 3 bases removed from V and 7 bases from J, the gap between germline ends came to 9 bases. CDR3 nucleotide sequence: TGTGCCAGCAGTTTGAATGGATTTGAAGCTTTCTTT. Translating gives CASSLNGFEAFF.

This clonotype was seen many times. This rearrangement joins TRBV29-1 to TRBJ2-2; the match to TRBD2 covers 11 bases. This CDR3 is 15 amino acids long. V trimming: 3 bases; J trimming: 5 bases; junction bases outside the gene matches: 5. Per the germline V gene, CDR1 is SQVTM and CDR2 is ANQGSEA. The CDR3 region has the DNA TGCAGCGTTGATCCCGGACTAGCGGGTACCGGGGAGCTGTTTTTT. Its protein is CSVDPGLAGTGELFF.

This clonotype has just a few counts. The rearrangement uses TRBV11-2 and TRBJ2-7; no definite D call. The CDR3 runs 13 residues. The ends were cut back, 3 bases at V and 4 bases at J, with 10 bases in the middle. Looked up from germline, CDR1 is SGHAT and CDR2 is FQNNGV. The CDR3 bases are TGTGCCAGCAGCTTTAGCCAGGAATACGAGCAGTACTTC. Translating gives CASSFSQEYEQYF.

This clonotype was counted many times. The chain joins TRBV28 to TRBJ1-2; D not certain. The V and J ends lost 1 base and 8 bases respectively, with 11 bases between them. From germline, CDR1 is MDHEN and CDR2 SYDVKM. This CDR3 region has 13 residues. The CDR3 nucleotides read TGTGCCAGCAGTTTATCGCATAAAGAAGGCTACACCTTC. It specifies CASSLSHKEGYTF.

V gene TRBV28 combines with J gene TRBJ2-3, with TRBD2 matching over 8 bases. V lost 7 bases to trimming and J lost 2 bases; unmatched junction nucleotides: 8. The germline V gene encodes CDR1 MDHEN and CDR2 SYDVKM. The length of the CDR3 is 15 residues. The CDR3 sequence: CASKTGLAYTDTQYF. DNA for the CDR3: TGTGCCAGCAAGACCGGACTAGCCTACACAGATACGCAGTATTTT.

The chain joins TRBV7-3 to TRBJ2-2; D gene unclear. Germline assignment: CDR1 SGHTA and CDR2 FQGTGA. Between the trimmed V and J ends, which lost 9 bases and 2 bases, there was a span of 13 bases. The CDR3 sequence is 14 residues long. CDR3: CASRRSLNTGELFF. In DNA form, the CDR3 reads TGTGCCAGTAGACGGTCCCTTAACACCGGGGAGCTGTTTTTT. The full variable domain, its missing parts supplied by reference TRBV7-3 and TRBJ2-2, is GAGVSQTPSNKVTEKGKYVELRCDPISGHTALYWYRQSLGQGPEFLIYFQGTGAADDSGLPNDRFFAVRPEGSVSTLKIQRTERGDSAVYLCASRRSLNTGELFFGEGSRLTVL.

This clonotype has ten or more counts. V is TRBV2 and J is TRBJ2-2; D is ambiguous. The CDR3 contains 14 residues. Germline CDR1 is SNHLY and CDR2 is FYNNEI. Trimming pared 7 bases from V and 2 bases from J, leaving 11 bases between. CDR3 in amino acids: CASKGQSNTGELFF. Here the CDR3 DNA reads TGTGCCAGCAAGGGCCAGAGTAACACCGGGGAGCTGTTTTTT. Full variable domain (missing parts from reference TRBV2 and TRBJ2-2): EPEVTQTPSHQVTQMGQEVILRCVPISNHLYFYWYRQILGQKVEFLVSFYNNEISEKSEIFDDQFSVERPDGSNFTLKIRSTKLEDSAMYFCASKGQSNTGELFFGEGSRLTVL.

This rearrangement joins TRBV6-2 or TRBV6-3 to TRBJ2-5; D is unclear. Between the trimmed V and J ends, which lost 4 bases and 2 bases, there was a span of 11 bases. The V gene's germline CDR1 is MNHEY and CDR2 SVGEGT. The CDR3 is made up of 14 amino acids. The CDR3 DNA reads TGTGCCAGCAGTTTCTACAGAACTCAAGAGACCCAGTACTTC. As protein: CASSFYRTQETQYF.

The chain links TRBV20-1 to TRBJ1-2; 7 bases agree with TRBD1. CDR3 length equals 14 residues. Germline values: CDR1 DFQATT, CDR2 SNEGSKA (reference sequence). Trimming removed 1 base from V and 4 bases from J; junction bases left unmatched: 6. The CDR3 nucleotides read TGCAGTGCTAGAGCTCCGGGGACAGTCTATGGCTACACCTTC. It is translated as CSARAPGTVYGYTF.

This clonotype was detected many times. CDR3 bases: TGCAGCGCCACAGAGAACACTGAAGCTTTCTTT. This encodes CSATENTEAFF. This chain joins TRBV29-1 and TRBJ1-1, with D uncertain. CDR1 and CDR2 (germline): SQVTM, ANQGSEA. V was shortened by 7 bases and J by 1 base, with 7 bases between the two germline ends. This CDR3 spans 11 amino acids.

Ten or more counts support this clonotype. This rearrangement joins TRBV20-1 to TRBJ1-1; D gene unclear. This CDR3 has 15 residues. CDR1 is DFQATT and CDR2 is SNEGSKA in the germline V gene (reference sequence). The CDR3 is CSASTLEGMNTEAFF. The CDR3 nucleotides are TGCAGCGCCAGTACCCTCGAGGGCATGAACACTGAAGCTTTCTTT.

Many counts were recorded for this clonotype. The rearrangement links TRBV5-4 to TRBJ1-6, with a possible D match to TRBD1 (6 bases). The CDR3 is 16 amino acids. From germline, CDR1 is SGHNT and CDR2 YYREEE (reference sequence). Trimming stripped 0 bases from V and 3 bases from J, with 10 bases between. The CDR3 loop is CASSLDPGVYNSPLHF. In DNA form, the CDR3 reads TGTGCCAGCAGCTTGGATCCAGGGGTCTATAATTCACCCCTCCACTTT. Based on the CDR3 plus reference TRBV5-4 and TRBJ1-6, the full variable domain is ETGVTQSPTHLIKTRGQQVTLRCSSQSGHNTVSWYQQALGQGPQFIFQYYREEENGRGNFPPRFSGLQFPNYSSELNVNALELDDSALYLCASSLDPGVYNSPLHFGNGTRLTVT.

This clonotype was seen at least ten times. A read error may account for a junction end that differs from germline. The J gene is TRBJ1-4, the V gene TRBV7-6, with a weak D call TRBD1 (5 bases). CDR3 length: 15 residues. CDR1 is SGHVS and CDR2 is FNYEAQ in the germline V gene. CDR3 sequence reads: CAGSLARDLGEKLFF. The DNA for the CDR3 is TGTGCCGGCAGCTTAGCGCGGGACTTGGGTGAAAAACTGTTTTTT.

As for this clonotype: The germline gene is not matched at one end of the junction; a read error may be the cause. The V and J genes are TRBV5-1 and TRBJ2-3; D remains ambiguous. Germline CDR1 SGHRS, CDR2 YFSETQ. The CDR3 is 15 amino acids. CDR3 bases: TGCGCCAGCAGCTTGGAGGCCCGTAGCACAGATACGCAGAATTTT. It is translated as CASSLEARSTDTQNF.

This clonotype was counted at least ten times. The chain recombines TRBV4-1 with TRBJ1-1; the D is unclear. The germline CDR1 and CDR2 sequences are MGHRA and YSYEKL. This CDR3 comprises 15 residues. The germline V and J ends were trimmed by 2 bases and 0 bases, with 10 bases remaining between them. The CDR3 region has the DNA TGCGCCAGCAGCCAACCACAGAGGATGAACACTGAAGCTTTCTTT. Its translation: CASSQPQRMNTEAFF.

This clonotype was recorded many times. The chain links TRBV20-1 to TRBJ2-5; D perhaps matches TRBD2 (6 bases). Trimming removed 6 bases at V and 2 bases at J, with 10 bases between. This CDR3 is built from 12 residues. Germline lookup yields CDR1 DFQATT and CDR2 SNEGSKA (reference sequence). The CDR3 reads CSAERAQETQYF. CDR3 coding DNA: TGCAGTGCGGAGCGGGCGCAAGAGACCCAGTACTTC.

This clonotype was detected ten times or more. V is TRBV7-2 and J is TRBJ2-5, with 11 bases lining up with TRBD2. The CDR3 sequence is 15 residues long. V lost 1 base, J lost 4 bases, and 2 bases stayed unmatched. Germline values: CDR1 SGHTA, CDR2 FQGNSA. The CDR3 region has the DNA TGTGCCAGCAGCTTAGGACTAGCGGGGACAGAGACCCAGTACTTC. Translating it yields CASSLGLAGTETQYF.